Below, 30 T cell receptor beta chains from the same sample are listed, as sequenced in a study of blood T cells in healthy people across ages. Sample-barcoded 5' priming and a J-beta primer mix drove a second PCR of roughly 6 to 12 cycles. MiXCR, applied by TCRdb to the 5' RACE reads, yields one record per CDR3 protein. Among 600,000 to 1,000,000 distinct CDR3 sequences listed, about 62% were seen once. The source material was blood. The source of these receptors is a man aged 25 to 45 in good health.

CDR3 sequence reads: CSAPPGRRNTGELFF. The CDR3 region has the DNA TGCAGTGCCCCCCCCGGGCGGAGAAACACCGGGGAGCTGTTTTTT. The rearrangement links TRBV20-1 to TRBJ2-2; D is unresolved. Trimming cost V 6 bases and J 2 bases, with 16 bases left between them. This CDR3 has 15 residues. The germline gives CDR1 DFQATT, CDR2 SNEGSKA (reference sequence).

The chain carries TRBV4-3 and TRBJ2-4, with D perhaps TRBD1 (5 bases). The DNA end lines up better with TRBJ2-7; the J call may be wrong. Looked up from germline, CDR1 is LGHNA and CDR2 is YSLEER. This CDR3 spans 15 amino acids. CDR3 residues: CASSQGQGLGYEQYF. For the CDR3, the DNA is TGCGCCAGCAGCCAAGGGCAGGGCTTGGGGTACGAGCAGTACTTC.

This clonotype was seen more than once but under ten times. The chain recombines TRBV29-1 with TRBJ1-1; D call uncertain. The CDR3 spans 13 residues. The germline V gene encodes CDR1 SQVTM and CDR2 ANQGSEA. V gave up 4 bases and J gave up 1 base, with 10 bases separating them. For the CDR3, the DNA is TGCAGCGTTGGGCAGCTATGGAACACTGAAGCTTTCTTT. It specifies CSVGQLWNTEAFF.

This chain joins TRBV20-1 and TRBJ2-3; tentative D call: TRBD2 (5 bases). Germline V gene lookup returns CDR1 DFQATT and CDR2 SNEGSKA (reference sequence). This CDR3 has 13 amino acids. Trimming removed 2 bases at V and 5 bases at J, with 11 bases between. The CDR3 protein is CSARRLAIDTQYF. For the CDR3, the DNA is TGCAGTGCTAGACGGCTAGCAATAGATACGCAGTATTTT.

The chain combines TRBV7-6 with TRBJ2-5; maybe TRBD1 (5 bases). This CDR3 spans 15 amino acids. Germline values: CDR1 SGHVS, CDR2 FNYEAQ. V lost 0 bases, J lost 1 base, and 9 bases lay in between. The CDR3 spells CASSLALGAQETQYF. Here the CDR3 DNA reads TGTGCCAGCAGCTTAGCTCTAGGGGCCCAAGAGACCCAGTACTTC. Based on the CDR3 plus reference TRBV7-6 and TRBJ2-5, the full variable domain is GAGVSQSPRYKVTKRGQDVALRCDPISGHVSLYWYRQALGQGPEFLTYFNYEAQQDKSGLPNDRFSAERPEGSISTLTIQRTEQRDSAMYRCASSLALGAQETQYFGPGTRLLVL.

The chain has TRBV5-1 and TRBJ2-3; TRBD2 agrees at 12 bases. From germline, CDR1 is SGHRS and CDR2 YFSETQ. V trimming: 4 bases; J trimming: 5 bases; junction bases outside the gene matches: 5. This CDR3 is built from 15 residues. In DNA, the CDR3 is TGCGCCAGCAGCATGACTAGCGGGAGTGGAGATACGCAGTATTTT. This sequence encodes CASSMTSGSGDTQYF.

The chain joins TRBV20-1 to TRBJ1-5; 11 bases map to TRBD1. Germline V gene sequence: CDR1 DFQATT, CDR2 SNEGSKA (reference sequence). The CDR3 loop spans 14 amino acids. V gave up 4 bases and J gave up 7 bases; unmatched junction bases: 6. DNA of the CDR3: TGCAGTGCTACCGGACAGGGGGCTTGGCAGCCCCAGCATTTT. Translating it yields CSATGQGAWQPQHF.

This clonotype was seen more than once but under ten times. The gene calls are TRBV18 and TRBJ2-5; D is possibly TRBD2 (6 bases). Germline loops: CDR1 KGHSH, CDR2 LQKENI. Trimming took off 6 bases at V and 2 bases at J, with 16 bases between the two ends. The CDR3 sequence is 15 residues long. The CDR3 bases are TGTGCCAGCTCCGGAGATTGGAGGGGACAAGAGACCCAGTACTTC. This encodes CASSGDWRGQETQYF. Based on the CDR3 plus reference TRBV18 and TRBJ2-5, the full variable domain is NAGVMQNPRHLVRRRGQEARLRCSPMKGHSHVYWYRQLPEEGLKFMVYLQKENIIDESGMPKERFSAEFPKEGPSILRIQQVVRGDSAAYFCASSGDWRGQETQYFGPGTRLLVL.

V and J are TRBV5-1 and TRBJ1-4, with 8 bases matching TRBD1. Germline loops: CDR1 SGHRS, CDR2 YFSETQ. This CDR3 spans 14 amino acids. J was trimmed by 5 bases and V by 4 bases; bases with no gene match: 4. In nucleotides, the CDR3 is TGCGCCAGCAGCCCGGGGGACAGGAATGAAAAACTGTTTTTT. Amino acids: CASSPGDRNEKLFF.

The chain uses TRBV20-1 and TRBJ2-7, with 8 bases identical to TRBD2. The DNA end lines up better with TRBJ2-5; the J call may be wrong. The length of the CDR3 is 15 residues. The germline V gene encodes CDR1 DFQATT and CDR2 SNEGSKA (reference sequence). The CDR3 is CSADRSGGLPETQYF. The CDR3 bases are TGCAGTGCTGACCGAAGCGGGGGCCTTCCGGAGACCCAGTACTTC.

A single count supports this clonotype. The CDR3 here is CSARVVGGRGLNEQFF. In nucleotides, the CDR3 is TGCAGTGCTAGAGTCGTCGGCGGGAGGGGACTAAATGAGCAGTTCTTC. The chain employs TRBV20-1 and TRBJ2-1; 9 nucleotides align to TRBD2. This CDR3 spans 16 amino acids. The J segment lost 7 bases and the V segment lost 1 base, leaving 11 bases of the junction unmatched. CDR1 and CDR2 (germline): DFQATT, SNEGSKA (reference sequence).

This clonotype showed up just a few times. The chain links TRBV4-3 to TRBJ2-7, with TRBD1 matching over 7 bases. With V trimmed by 2 bases and J by 4 bases, 8 bases remained unmatched. The CDR3 covers 15 residues. In germline, CDR1 is LGHNA, CDR2 YSLEER. The CDR3 region is CASSQQTGVGYEQYF. As DNA, the CDR3 is TGCGCCAGCAGCCAACAAACAGGGGTAGGGTACGAGCAGTACTTC.

V is TRBV4-3 and J is TRBJ2-5; the match to TRBD1 covers 9 bases. From germline, CDR1 is LGHNA and CDR2 YSLEER. V dropped 2 bases and J dropped 5; count of bases not matched to a gene: 18. The CDR3 is made up of 19 amino acids. CDR3 in amino acids: CASSQSAVSLDRGSETQYF. The CDR3, as DNA: TGCGCCAGCAGCCAATCGGCAGTTTCGCTTGACAGGGGGAGCGAGACCCAGTACTTC.

The chain employs TRBV7-2 and TRBJ1-1; D unclear. The V gene lost 5 bases and the J gene lost 11 bases, with 9 bases spanning the gap. The CDR3 is made up of 10 amino acids. Germline loops: CDR1 SGHTA, CDR2 FQGNSA. CDR3 residues: CASSPRGAFF. In DNA form, the CDR3 reads TGTGCCAGCAGCCCACGAGGGGCTTTCTTT.

The gene calls are TRBV12-3 or TRBV12-4 and TRBJ2-7, with a possible D match to TRBD1 (5 bases). Trimming took off 10 bases at V and 2 bases at J, with 18 bases between the two ends. The CDR3 runs 14 residues. CDR3 region: CAITTEEGPYEQYF. The CDR3 DNA follows: TGTGCCATTACGACAGAGGAAGGGCCCTACGAGCAGTACTTC.

In its sample, this clonotype was seen a few times. The chain employs TRBV3-1 and TRBJ2-1; 12 positions match TRBD2. Germline CDR1 and CDR2: LGHDT and YNNKEL (reference sequence). The CDR3 has 16 amino acids. J was trimmed by 6 bases and V by 6 bases; bases with no gene match: 9. The CDR3 region is CASSPISSGRVNEQFF. The CDR3 nucleotides are TGTGCCAGCAGTCCCATTTCTAGCGGGAGGGTCAATGAGCAGTTCTTC.

This clonotype was seen a handful of times. The J gene is TRBJ2-1, the V gene TRBV12-3 or TRBV12-4; D ambiguous. V lost 3 bases to trimming and J lost 4 bases, with 10 bases between them. The CDR3 spans 14 residues. The CDR3 DNA sequence: TGTGCCAGCAGTTTGTTAACGCCTTACAATGAGCAGTTCTTC. It translates to CASSLLTPYNEQFF.

The rearrangement links TRBV7-9 to TRBJ2-1; D may match TRBD1 or TRBD2 (5 bases each). Trimming stripped 3 bases from V and 7 bases from J, with 16 bases between. Germline V gene lookup returns CDR1 SEHNR and CDR2 FQNEAQ (reference sequence). The CDR3 has 15 amino acids. This chain's CDR3 is CASSFDGTYRNEQFF. CDR3 DNA sequence: TGTGCCAGCAGCTTCGACGGGACCTATAGGAATGAGCAGTTCTTC.

With respect to this clonotype: One end of the junction fails to match germline, which may point to a read error. The chain has TRBV7-2 and TRBJ2-3; 11 bases are shared with TRBD2. The CDR3 is 18 residues long. Germline CDR1 and CDR2: SGHTA and FQGNSA. CDR3 sequence reads: CASSVWLAGGDPTDAQYF. CDR3 sequence (DNA): TGTGCCAGCAGCGTCTGGTTAGCGGGGGGGGACCCCACAGATGCGCAGTATTTT.

This clonotype has just one count. The V call is TRBV5-1, the J call TRBJ2-6; TRBD1 matches 8 bases. V lost 4 bases, J lost 2 bases, and 14 bases stayed unmatched. Germline V CDR1 and CDR2: SGHRS, YFSETQ. CDR3 length equals 19 residues. Here the CDR3 reads CASSLPPSGGPPGANVLTF. CDR3 DNA sequence: TGCGCCAGCAGCCTGCCTCCTTCAGGGGGCCCTCCTGGGGCCAACGTCCTGACTTTC.

The rearrangement links TRBV28 to TRBJ2-4, with 7 bases fitting TRBD1. The assigned J gene may be wrong: the sequence end matches TRBJ2-7 better. Germline V lookup: CDR1 MDHEN, CDR2 SYDVKM. The CDR3 has 14 residues. The chain's CDR3 is CASSPRTGFYEQYF. In DNA form, the CDR3 reads TGTGCCAGCAGTCCCAGGACAGGATTCTACGAGCAGTACTTC.

V is TRBV25-1 and J is TRBJ1-1, with 7 bases that match TRBD1. V trimming: 2 bases; J trimming: 4 bases; junction bases outside the gene matches: 4. Per germline, CDR1 MGHDK and CDR2 SYGVNS. The CDR3 consists of 14 residues. The DNA of the CDR3 is TGTGCCAGCAGTGAAGGGGCAGGGGGCACTGAAGCTTTCTTT. Its protein is CASSEGAGGTEAFF.

This chain links TRBV29-1 with TRBJ2-5; 7 bases match TRBD2. After removal of 6 bases from V and 2 bases from J, the junction contained 12 bases not matched to a gene. CDR3 length equals 15 residues. The germline CDR1 and CDR2 sequences are SQVTM and ANQGSEA. The CDR3 here is CSVYHTGTMQETQYF. CDR3 nucleotides: TGCAGCGTATATCACACCGGGACTATGCAAGAGACCCAGTACTTC. Together with reference TRBV29-1 and TRBJ2-5, the CDR3 gives the full variable domain: SAVISQKPSRDICQRGTSLTIQCQVDSQVTMMFWYRQQPGQSLTLIATANQGSEATYESGFVIDKFPISRPNLTFSTLTVSNMSPEDSSIYLCSVYHTGTMQETQYFGPGTRLLVL.

The chain joins TRBV13 to TRBJ1-1; D is unresolved. The CDR3 runs to 13 residues. The V end was cut by 2 bases, the J end by 5 bases, with 9 bases between. Germline V gene sequence: CDR1 PRHDT, CDR2 FYEKMQ (reference sequence). The DNA for the CDR3 is TGTGCCAGCAGCTTACGGGAAGGTACTGAAGCTTTCTTT. This encodes CASSLREGTEAFF.

The chain employs TRBV7-2 and TRBJ2-7; the D gene could be TRBD1 or TRBD2 (6 bases each). The CDR3 loop spans 13 amino acids. The V end was cut by 6 bases, the J end by 5 bases, with 14 bases between. The germline V gene has CDR1 SGHTA and CDR2 FQGNSA. The CDR3: CASRHGGGNEQYF. The CDR3 region has the DNA TGTGCCAGCAGACACGGAGGGGGAAACGAGCAGTACTTC.

This clonotype was observed a handful of times. This chain links TRBV7-9 with TRBJ1-5; D might be TRBD1 (5 bases). CDR1 and CDR2 (germline): SEHNR, FQNEAQ (reference sequence). CDR3 size: 15 residues. Deletions cut 1 base from V and 4 bases from J, with 11 bases between. CDR3 sequence (DNA): TGTGCCAGCAGCTTAGACGGGACTCCGAATCAGCCCCAGCATTTT. Protein: CASSLDGTPNQPQHF.

Comment on this clonotype: The limits of the CDR3 on the DNA are not certain, so only TCRdb's listed CDR3 is given. J is TRBJ2-4 and V is TRBV7-2; TRBD2 is taken as the D call from the table, unchecked against the DNA. Germline V gene sequence: CDR1 SGHTA, CDR2 FQGNSA. The CDR3 length is 13 residues, termini included. CDR3 sequence reads: CASSLVGDGNKYF.

This chain connects TRBV7-9 to TRBJ2-1; TRBD2 matches 8 bases. The CDR3 runs to 15 residues. J was trimmed by 8 bases and V by 3 bases; bases with no gene match: 9. CDR1 SEHNR and CDR2 FQNEAQ come from the germline V gene (reference sequence). The chain's CDR3 is CASSLGLGTRHEQFF. CDR3 nucleotides: TGTGCCAGCAGCTTGGGACTAGGCACGAGGCATGAGCAGTTCTTC.

The V gene is TRBV12-3 or TRBV12-4, the J gene TRBJ2-3; 7 bases match TRBD2. The length of the CDR3 is 15 residues. The V segment lost 4 bases and the J segment 6 bases; nucleotides outside the gene matches: 10. In DNA, the CDR3 is TGTGCCAGCAGTTACCAAGACCAACTAGCGGATACGCAGTATTTT. Its protein is CASSYQDQLADTQYF.

The genes are TRBV28 and TRBJ2-5; D perhaps matches TRBD2 (5 bases). Gene TRBJ2-7 matches the end of the DNA better, so the J call may be wrong. Per germline, CDR1 MDHEN and CDR2 SYDVKM. This CDR3 contains 14 residues. This CDR3 reads CASSHRGRDYEQYF. CDR3 coding DNA: TGTGCCAGCAGTCACAGAGGTCGGGACTACGAGCAGTACTTC.